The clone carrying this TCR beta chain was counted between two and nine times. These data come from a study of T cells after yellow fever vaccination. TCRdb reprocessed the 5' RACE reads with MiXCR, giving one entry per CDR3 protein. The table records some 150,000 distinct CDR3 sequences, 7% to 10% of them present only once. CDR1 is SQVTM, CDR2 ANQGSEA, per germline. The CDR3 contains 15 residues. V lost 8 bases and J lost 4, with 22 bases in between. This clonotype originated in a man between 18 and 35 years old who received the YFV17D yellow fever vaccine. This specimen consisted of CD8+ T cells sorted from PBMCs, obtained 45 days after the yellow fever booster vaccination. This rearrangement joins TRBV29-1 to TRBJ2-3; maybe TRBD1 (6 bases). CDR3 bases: TGCAGCACCCTAACGGACAGATCTTCTGCAGATACGCAGTATTTT. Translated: CSTLTDRSSADTQYF.